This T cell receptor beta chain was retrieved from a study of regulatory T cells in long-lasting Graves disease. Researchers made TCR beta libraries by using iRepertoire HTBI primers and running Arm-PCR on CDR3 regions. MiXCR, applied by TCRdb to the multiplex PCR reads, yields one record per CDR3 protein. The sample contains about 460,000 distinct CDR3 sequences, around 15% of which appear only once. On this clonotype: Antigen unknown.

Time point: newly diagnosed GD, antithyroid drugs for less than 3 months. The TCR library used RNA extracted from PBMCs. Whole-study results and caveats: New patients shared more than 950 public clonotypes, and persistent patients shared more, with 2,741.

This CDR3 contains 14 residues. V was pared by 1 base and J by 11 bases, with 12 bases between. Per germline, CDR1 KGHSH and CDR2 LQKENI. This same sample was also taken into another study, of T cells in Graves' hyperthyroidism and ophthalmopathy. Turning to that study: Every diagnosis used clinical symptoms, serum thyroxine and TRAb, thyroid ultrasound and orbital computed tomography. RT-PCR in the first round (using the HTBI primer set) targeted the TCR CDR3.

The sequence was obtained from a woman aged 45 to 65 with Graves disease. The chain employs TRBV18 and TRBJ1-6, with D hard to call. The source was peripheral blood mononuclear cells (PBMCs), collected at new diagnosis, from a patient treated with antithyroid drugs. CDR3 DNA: TGTGCCAGCTCACCACGCCTGGAGACGACACCCCTCCACTTT. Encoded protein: CASSPRLETTPLHF.